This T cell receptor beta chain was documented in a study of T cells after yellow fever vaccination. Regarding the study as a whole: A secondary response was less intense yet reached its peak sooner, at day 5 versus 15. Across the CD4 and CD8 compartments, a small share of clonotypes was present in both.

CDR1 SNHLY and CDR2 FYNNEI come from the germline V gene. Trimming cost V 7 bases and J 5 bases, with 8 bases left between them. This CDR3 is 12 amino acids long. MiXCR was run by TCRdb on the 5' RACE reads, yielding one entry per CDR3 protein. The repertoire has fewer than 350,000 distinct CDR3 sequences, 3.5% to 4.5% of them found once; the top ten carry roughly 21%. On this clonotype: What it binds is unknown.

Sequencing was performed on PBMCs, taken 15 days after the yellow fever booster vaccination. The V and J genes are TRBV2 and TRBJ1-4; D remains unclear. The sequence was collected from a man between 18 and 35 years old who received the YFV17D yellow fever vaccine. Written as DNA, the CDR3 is TGTGCCAGCACGGGGTGGAATGAAAAACTGTTTTTT. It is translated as CASTGWNEKLFF. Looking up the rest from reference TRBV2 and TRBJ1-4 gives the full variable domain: EPEVTQTPSHQVTQMGQEVILRCVPISNHLYFYWYRQILGQKVEFLVSFYNNEISEKSEIFDDQFSVERPDGSNFTLKIRSTKLEDSAMYFCASTGWNEKLFFGSGTQLSVL.